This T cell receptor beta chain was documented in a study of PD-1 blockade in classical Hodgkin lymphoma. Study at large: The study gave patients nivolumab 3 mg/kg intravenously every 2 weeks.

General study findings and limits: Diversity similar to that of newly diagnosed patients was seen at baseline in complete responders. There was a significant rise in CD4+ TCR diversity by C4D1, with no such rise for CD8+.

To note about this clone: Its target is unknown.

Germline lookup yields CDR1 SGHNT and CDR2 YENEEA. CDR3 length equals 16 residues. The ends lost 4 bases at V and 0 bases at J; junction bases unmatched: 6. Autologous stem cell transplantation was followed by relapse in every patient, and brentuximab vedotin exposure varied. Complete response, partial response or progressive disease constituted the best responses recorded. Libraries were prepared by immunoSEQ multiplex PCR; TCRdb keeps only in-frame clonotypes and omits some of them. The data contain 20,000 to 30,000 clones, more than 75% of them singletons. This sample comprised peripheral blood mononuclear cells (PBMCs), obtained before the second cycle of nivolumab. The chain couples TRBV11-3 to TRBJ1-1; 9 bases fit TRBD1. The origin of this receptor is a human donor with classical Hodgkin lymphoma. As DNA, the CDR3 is TGTGCCAGCAGCTCCGGGGGGACAGGGCTGAACACTGAAGCTTTCTTT. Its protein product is CASSSGGTGLNTEAFF.